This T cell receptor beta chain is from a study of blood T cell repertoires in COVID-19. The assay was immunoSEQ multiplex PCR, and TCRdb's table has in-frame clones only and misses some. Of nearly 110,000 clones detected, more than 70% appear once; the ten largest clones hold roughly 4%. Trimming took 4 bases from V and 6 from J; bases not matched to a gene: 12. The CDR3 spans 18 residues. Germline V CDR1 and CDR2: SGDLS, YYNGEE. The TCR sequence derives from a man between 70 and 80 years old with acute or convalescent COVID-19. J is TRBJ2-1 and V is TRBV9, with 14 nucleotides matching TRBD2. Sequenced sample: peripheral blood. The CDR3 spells CASSPTGTSGGLLNEQFF. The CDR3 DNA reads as TGTGCCAGCAGCCCAACCGGGACTAGCGGGGGACTACTCAATGAGCAGTTCTTC.